This T cell receptor beta chain was recorded in a study of blood T cell repertoires in COVID-19. Unmatched junction bases numbered 3, after V lost 5 bases and J lost 0 bases. The germline CDR1 and CDR2 sequences are SGHRS and YFSETQ. The CDR3 loop spans 16 amino acids. This clone was found a few times. Method: immunoSEQ multiplex PCR; TCRdb's copy keeps in-frame clones and lacks some. The profile shows 43,000 or so clones, roughly 86% of them singletons. The source material was peripheral blood. This sequence joins TRBV5-1 and TRBJ2-1; 12 bases map to TRBD2. The TCR comes from a man aged 60 to 75 with active COVID-19. CDR3 DNA sequence: TGCGCCAGCAGAGCGACTAGCGGGAGCTCCTACAATGAGCAGTTCTTC. It encodes CASRATSGSSYNEQFF.